Many counts were recorded for the clone carrying this TCR beta chain. Its antigen is as yet unknown. The data originate from a study of T cells in Graves' hyperthyroidism and ophthalmopathy. Amplified TCR beta CDR3 regions came from RNA transcripts. First-round RT-PCR with HTBI primers amplified the TCR CDR3 region. One entry per CDR3 protein, called by TCRdb with MiXCR from the multiplex PCR reads. The sample consists of about 570,000 distinct CDR3 sequences, approximately 44% of them appearing once. Investigators excluded patients with uncontrolled infection, other autoimmune disease, pregnancy or lactation. The germline V gene encodes CDR1 SGHTA and CDR2 FQGNSA. Trimming pared 1 base from V and 0 bases from J, leaving 13 bases between. The CDR3 spans 17 residues. Notes on the study in general: Most thyroid clonotypes expanded above 0.001 appeared in blood too. Ophthalmopathy was identified by the model a median around 6 months ahead of onset.

The specimen sequenced was peripheral blood or thyroid tissue (not recorded which). The sequence derives from an adult woman with Graves' disease, either hyperthyroidism or ophthalmopathy (not recorded which). The chain carries TRBV7-2 and TRBJ1-5; no clear D gene. The CDR3 coding sequence is TGTGCCAGCAGCTTAGGTTCAGTACAGACTAGCAATCAGCCCCAGCATTTT. This encodes CASSLGSVQTSNQPQHF.